Reported below is one T cell receptor (beta chain). Its target is not known. This sample stems from a study of beta chain features in type 1 diabetes. Study observations and caveats: Type 1 diabetes patients showed a moderate but significant shortening of TCRB CDR3s in all four CD4+ subsets.

Germline assignment: CDR1 WNHNN and CDR2 SYGVQD (reference sequence). The CDR3 extends over 16 amino acids. Trimming took 8 bases from V and 3 from J, leaving 22 bases between them. Expressed TCRB transcripts got sequenced, as all isolated RNA was reverse transcribed. Profiling relied on immunoSEQ multiplex PCR, and the TCRdb table lists in-frame clones only, not all of them. There are 300,000 to 350,000 clones in the sample; about a tenth occur only once, and roughly 0.99% lies in the top ten. The chain couples TRBV10-1 to TRBJ1-1, with D tentatively TRBD1 (6 bases). This clonotype was obtained from a man aged 25-45 years with type 1 diabetes. The sequencing sample was made of central memory CD4+ T cells from blood. The CDR3 region is CASPLTGRGGDTEAFF. The CDR3 DNA reads as TGCGCCAGCCCTCTGACAGGACGGGGAGGTGACACTGAAGCTTTCTTT.